This TCR beta chain was recovered during a study of T-cell reconstitution after alpha-beta-depleted transplantation in children (dated by TCRdb to 2015 to 2016). At the level of the whole study: The study quantitatively tracked T-cell immune reconstitution after TCRalphabeta/CD19-depleted allogeneic hematopoietic cell transplantation in children using TCR repertoire profiling.

Library preparation employed PCR. Sequenced using an Illumina HiSeq 2500. To normalize quantification of the TCRbeta repertoire, the TCR libraries were built with molecular barcoding that relied on unique molecular identifiers. The public sequencing data were trimmed at Q25 with fastp and processed into clonotypes with MiXCR by TCRdb, which kept only in-frame beta chains. When rows share a CDR3 protein, they turn into one entry using the most common DNA and genes. Here the sample has 800,000 to 1,000,000 distinct CDR3 sequences; 25% to 35% occur a single time. The ten most abundant clones make up 25% to 35% of the sample. The CDR3, cysteine through phenylalanine, is 15 amino acids long. The DNA shown is the 45-base CDR3, in frame from base 1. CDR1 and CDR2, looked up from the germline V gene, are MRHNA and SNTAGT. From V the trimming removes 3 bases and from J it removes 1 base, while the gene matches leave 2 bases of the junction unaccounted for.

This specimen's treatment or condition label, interpreted: allogeneic hematopoietic cell transplantation with graft depleted of TCRalphabeta T cells and CD19 B cells. Transplant recipients were children who received TCRalphabeta/CD19-depleted allogeneic hematopoietic cell grafts. This clonotype occurred many times. Its antigen target is currently unknown. No per-base quality is available; no much larger clone lies one base away. Here is what the overall study found, with its caveats: Apparently early alphabetaT-cell count recovery about two months after transplant reportedly relied on only several hundred rapidly expanded clones derived from non-depleted graft cells. Over the following months the frequencies of hyperexpanded clones went down, and after one year T-cell counts and TCRbeta diversity were mostly credited to newly produced T cells. In some patients, the high TCRbeta diversity seen at day 60 was put down to recipient T cells and intrathymic progenitors that had survived conditioning.

The receptor's source is a boy in the first two years of life who had a stem cell transplant for SCID, so the T cells may come from the graft donor. The chain employs TRBV6-4 and TRBJ2-3, with 9 bases aligning to TRBD1. Specimen: PBMCs, mostly from graft donor cells, collected 360 days after TCRalphabeta/CD19-depleted stem cell transplant. At the DNA level, the sequence is TGTGCCAGCAGTGAACAGGGGGCTGGCACAGATACGCAGTATTTT. Translation gives CASSEQGAGTDTQYF.